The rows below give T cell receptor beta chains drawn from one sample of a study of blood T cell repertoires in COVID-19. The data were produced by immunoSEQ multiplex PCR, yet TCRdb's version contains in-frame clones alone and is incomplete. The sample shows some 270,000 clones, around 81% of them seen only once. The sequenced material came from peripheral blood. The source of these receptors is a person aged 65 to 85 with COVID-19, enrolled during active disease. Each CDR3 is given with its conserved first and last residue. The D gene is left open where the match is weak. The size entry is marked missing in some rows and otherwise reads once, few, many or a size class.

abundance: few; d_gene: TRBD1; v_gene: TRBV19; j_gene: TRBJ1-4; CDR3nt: TGTGCCAGCGGGACAGGGGGCGCCGGTAATGAAAAACTGTTTTTT; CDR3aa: CASGTGGAGNEKLFF
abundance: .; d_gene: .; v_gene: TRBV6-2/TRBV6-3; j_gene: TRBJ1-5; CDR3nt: TGTGCCAGCAGTTACTCCCCGGCCAGGGGAAGTCATCAGCCCCAGCATTTT; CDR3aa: CASSYSPARGSHQPQHF
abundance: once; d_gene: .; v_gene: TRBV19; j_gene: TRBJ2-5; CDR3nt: TGTGCCAGTAGTATTAGGCTGATAGCGGCAATGCAAGAGACCCAGTACTTC; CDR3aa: CASSIRLIAAMQETQYF
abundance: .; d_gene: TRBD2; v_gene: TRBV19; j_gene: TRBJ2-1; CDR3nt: TGTGCCAGTAGTTTTGACGGGAGGGCGGTCACTGAGCAGTTCTTC; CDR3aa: CASSFDGRAVTEQFF
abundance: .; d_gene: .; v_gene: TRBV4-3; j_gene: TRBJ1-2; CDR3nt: TGCGCCAGCGGCATACTGGGGGCGGCCTATGGCTACACCTTC; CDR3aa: CASGILGAAYGYTF
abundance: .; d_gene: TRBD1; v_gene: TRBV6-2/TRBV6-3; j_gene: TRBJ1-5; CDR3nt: TGTGCCAGCAGTTGGACAGGGGGAACACAGCCCCAGCATTTT; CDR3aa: CASSWTGGTQPQHF
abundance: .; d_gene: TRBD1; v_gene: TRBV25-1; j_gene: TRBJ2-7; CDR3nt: TGTGCCAGCACCAGCTCCGGGACAGGGTTCTACGAGCAGTACTTC; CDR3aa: CASTSSGTGFYEQYF
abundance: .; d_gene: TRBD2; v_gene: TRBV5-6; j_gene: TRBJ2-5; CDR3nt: TGTGCCAGCAGCCGGGGGGGGCCCCAAGAGACCCAGTACTTC; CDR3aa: CASSRGGPQETQYF
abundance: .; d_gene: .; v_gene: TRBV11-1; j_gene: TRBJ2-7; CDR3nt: TGTGCCAGCAGCCGTACCGGGGAAGACTACGAGCAGTACTTC; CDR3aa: CASSRTGEDYEQYF
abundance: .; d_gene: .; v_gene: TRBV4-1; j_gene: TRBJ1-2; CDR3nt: TGCGCCAGCAGCCAACCCCGGGTGGGCAGGGTAAACTATGGCTACACCTTC; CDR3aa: CASSQPRVGRVNYGYTF
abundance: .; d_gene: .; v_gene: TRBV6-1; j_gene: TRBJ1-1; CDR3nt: TGTGCCAGCAGTGAATTTGGGCAGATAGAGACTGAAGCTTTCTTT; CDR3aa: CASSEFGQIETEAFF
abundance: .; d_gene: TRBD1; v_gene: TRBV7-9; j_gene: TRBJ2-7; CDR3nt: TGTGCCAGCAGCTTAGGGGGACAGGGGGCCGAGCAGTACTTC; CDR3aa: CASSLGGQGAEQYF
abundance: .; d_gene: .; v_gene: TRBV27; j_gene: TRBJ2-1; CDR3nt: TGTGCCAGCTCCCGAGGGACAACTAGCAATGAGCAGTTCTTC; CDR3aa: CASSRGTTSNEQFF
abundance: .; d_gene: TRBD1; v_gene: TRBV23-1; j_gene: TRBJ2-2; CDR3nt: TGCGCCAGCAGTCATGGACAGGAGAACACCGGGGAGCTGTTTTTT; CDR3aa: CASSHGQENTGELFF